The source of this TCR beta chain is a study of T-cell memory formation after mild COVID-19. Notes on this clonotype: What it binds is not known.

TCRdb analysed the 5' RACE reads with MiXCR anew, one entry per CDR3 protein. This table has hundreds of thousands of distinct CDR3 sequences, 15% to 20% appearing once. Study results and limitations: Second-wave clones peaking on day 37 lacked confirmed SARS-CoV-2 specificity.

Source material: PBMCs or a T cell subset sorted from them (not recorded which). The sequence came from an adult woman who had mild COVID-19 (a few samples of this study predate the infection). Cell type and time point are not known.

CDR3 sequence reads: CASRGRLAKETQYF. CDR3 coding DNA: TGTGCCAGTAGGGGCCGACTAGCAAAAGAGACCCAGTACTTC. The J gene is TRBJ2-5, the V gene TRBV19, with 7 bases identical to TRBD2. The CDR3 consists of 14 residues. The germline CDR1 and CDR2 sequences are LNHDA and SQIVND (reference sequence). V was pared by 6 bases and J by 3 bases, with 7 bases of the junction left unmatched.